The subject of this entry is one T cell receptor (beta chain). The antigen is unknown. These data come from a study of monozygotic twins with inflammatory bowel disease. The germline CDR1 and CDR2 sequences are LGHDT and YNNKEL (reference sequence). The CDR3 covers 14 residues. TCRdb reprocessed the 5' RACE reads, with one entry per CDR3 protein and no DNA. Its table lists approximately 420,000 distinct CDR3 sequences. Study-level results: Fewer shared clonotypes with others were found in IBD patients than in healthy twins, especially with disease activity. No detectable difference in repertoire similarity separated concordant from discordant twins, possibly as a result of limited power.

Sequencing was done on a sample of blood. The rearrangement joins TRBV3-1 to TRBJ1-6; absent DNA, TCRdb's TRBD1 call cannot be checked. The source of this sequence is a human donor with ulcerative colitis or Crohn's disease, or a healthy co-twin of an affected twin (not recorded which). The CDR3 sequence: CASSHRGRNSPLHF. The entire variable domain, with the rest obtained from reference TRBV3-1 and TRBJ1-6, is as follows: DTAVSQTPKYLVTQMGNDKSIKCEQNLGHDTMYWYKQDSKKFLKIMFSYNNKELIINETVPNRFSPKSPDKAHLNLHINSLELGDSAVYFCASSHRGRNSPLHFGNGTRLTVT.